The TCR beta chain under discussion was sequenced for a study of T cells in Graves' hyperthyroidism and ophthalmopathy. The CDR3 loop spans 17 amino acids. Germline lookup yields CDR1 SGDLS and CDR2 YYNGEE. Authors of the study amplified TCR beta CDR3 regions from RNA transcripts. An initial round of RT-PCR targeting the TCR CDR3 relied on the HTBI primer set. TCRdb itself ran the multiplex PCR reads through MiXCR, one entry per CDR3 protein. The sample comprises some 270,000 distinct CDR3 sequences, roughly 13% of which are singletons, and 7% to 9% rests with the top ten. Points on this clonotype: Mismatch with germline at one junction end may stem from a read error.

This receptor was obtained from a woman aged 40 to 49 with Graves' hyperthyroidism. Sequencing was done on a sample of blood. This chain connects TRBV9 to TRBJ1-2, with D uncertain. In DNA form, the CDR3 reads TGTGCCAGCAGCGGGGGTCCGTCCGGGCCCGGGAACTATGGCTACTCCTTC. It translates to CASSGGPSGPGNYGYSF. The full variable domain, in which reference TRBV9 and TRBJ1-2 provide the parts outside the CDR3, is DSGVTQTPKHLITATGQRVTLRCSPRSGDLSVYWYQQSLDQGLQFLIQYYNGEERAKGNILERFSAQQFPDLHSELNLSSLELGDSALYFCASSGGPSGPGNYGYSFGSGTRLTVV.